The 13 T cell receptor beta chains below come from one sample, sequenced in a study of glioma-infiltrating T cells. The iRepertoire nested amplicon-rescue multiplex PCR amplified TCR alpha and beta CDR3s from RNA. Each CDR3 protein is one row after TCRdb ran MiXCR on the multiplex PCR reads. This table holds more than 300,000 distinct CDR3 sequences, about two fifths found once. The sequenced sample consisted of glioma tissue, nonneoplastic brain tissue, or PBMCs (not recorded which). The receptors derive from a human donor with low-grade glioma or glioblastoma, undergoing nonglioma brain surgery, or in good health (not recorded which).

The chain employs TRBV4-2 and TRBJ1-2; 7 bases agree with TRBD1. Germline V gives CDR1 LGHNA, CDR2 YNFKEQ. Trimming removed 0 bases from V and 2 bases from J; junction bases left unmatched: 9. There are 17 residues in the CDR3. CDR3 nucleotides: TGTGCCAGCAGCCAAGATCGGGCAGGGGGAGGAAACTATGGCTACACCTTC. Translated: CASSQDRAGGGNYGYTF.

This clonotype came up many times. The chain uses TRBV27 and TRBJ1-2; possible D gene TRBD1, 6 bases. The CDR3 loop spans 14 amino acids. Per the germline V gene, CDR1 is MNHEY and CDR2 is SMNVEV (reference sequence). Trimming removed 2 bases at V and 4 bases at J, with 11 bases between. In nucleotides, the CDR3 is TGTGCCAGCAGTTTAGGGACACGAGTCTATGGCTACACCTTC. As protein: CASSLGTRVYGYTF.

This sequence joins TRBV4-1 and TRBJ1-1, with D hard to call. CDR3 size: 16 residues. CDR1 and CDR2 (germline): MGHRA, YSYEKL. Trimming pared 1 base from V and 0 bases from J, leaving 12 bases between. The CDR3 reads CASSQGTSEMNTEAFF. In DNA form, the CDR3 reads TGCGCCAGCAGCCAAGGCACCAGCGAAATGAACACTGAAGCTTTCTTT.

J is TRBJ2-7 and V is TRBV7-9; D may be TRBD1 (6 bases). The DNA end lines up better with TRBJ1-2; the J call may be wrong. The CDR3 totals 19 residues. Germline V gives CDR1 SEHNR, CDR2 FQNEAQ (reference sequence). The chain's CDR3 is CASSQDFSIPGQPGYGYTF. In DNA, the CDR3 is TGTGCCAGCAGCCAAGATTTCAGTATTCCGGGACAACCGGGCTATGGCTACACCTTC.

The rearrangement joins TRBV5-1 to TRBJ1-2; perhaps TRBD1 as D (6 bases). Germline CDR1 reads SGHRS; CDR2 reads YFSETQ. Trimming removed 0 bases at V and 8 bases at J, with 11 bases between. The CDR3 loop spans 13 amino acids. The CDR3 DNA is TGCGCCAGCAGCTTGGACACAGGGTACGGCTACACCTTC. This encodes CASSLDTGYGYTF.

This clonotype appeared many times. This sequence joins TRBV6-1 and TRBJ2-1, with 8 bases that match TRBD2. CDR1 MNHNS and CDR2 SASEGT come from the germline V gene. The CDR3 runs to 14 residues. With V trimmed by 4 bases and J by 4 bases, 3 bases remained unmatched. The chain's CDR3 is CASSVLADYNEQFF. The CDR3 DNA reads as TGTGCCAGCAGTGTACTAGCGGATTACAATGAGCAGTTCTTC.

This clonotype was seen a handful of times. The chain carries TRBV4-2 and TRBJ2-1; 8 bases align to TRBD2. Trimming at V came to 1 base and at J to 3 bases, leaving 2 bases not matched to a gene. Germline V gene lookup returns CDR1 LGHNA and CDR2 YNFKEQ. The CDR3 runs 15 residues. The CDR3 DNA follows: TGTGCCAGCAGCCAAGTGAGCGGGAGCTACAATGAGCAGTTCTTC. Its translation is CASSQVSGSYNEQFF.

With respect to this clonotype: This may be a read error: a much more frequent sequence differs by one nucleotide. Lacking the conserved final phenylalanine or tryptophan, this CDR3 likely reflects a read error. The chain employs TRBV6-5 and TRBJ2-3; unclear D gene. Trimming took 4 bases from V and 4 from J, leaving 9 bases between them. This CDR3 contains 13 residues. The germline CDR1 and CDR2 sequences are MNHEY and SVGAGI. The CDR3 region has the DNA TGTGCCAGCAGTTCGGGTCCGGCAGATACGCAGTATCTT. Translating gives CASSSGPADTQYL.

With regard to this clonotype: A much bigger clone sits one base away, suggesting this may be a read error. The chain joins TRBV28 to TRBJ1-3, with D possibly TRBD1 on 5 matching bases. The CDR3 runs to 14 residues. In germline, CDR1 is MDHEN, CDR2 SYDVKM. V gave up 3 bases and J gave up 4 bases, with 10 bases separating them. The CDR3 reads CASSLHGDGNTIYF. The CDR3 nucleotides read TGTGCCAGCAGTTTGCACGGGGACGGAAACACCATATATTTT.

This clonotype was counted between two and nine times. The chain recombines TRBV12-3 or TRBV12-4 with TRBJ2-2; 8 bases fit TRBD2. The CDR3 runs to 18 residues. The V and J ends lost 7 bases and 7 bases, in that order; junction bases with no gene match: 20. CDR3 in amino acids: CASTKGLAGRRPHGELFF. As DNA, the CDR3 is TGTGCCAGCACCAAAGGGCTAGCGGGCCGACGCCCCCACGGGGAGCTGTTTTTT.

In this sample, this clonotype turned up a few times. V and J are TRBV7-9 and TRBJ1-1; D is undetermined. CDR3 size: 13 residues. Trimming removed 1 base from V and 9 bases from J, with 12 bases in between. Germline CDR1 SEHNR, CDR2 FQNEAQ (reference sequence). The CDR3 reads CASSLGGYVKAFF. The CDR3 coding sequence is TGTGCCAGCAGCTTAGGCGGGTATGTTAAAGCTTTCTTT.

This clonotype appeared a few times. The rearrangement uses TRBV4-1 and TRBJ1-3, with D perhaps TRBD1 (5 bases). Per the germline V gene, CDR1 is MGHRA and CDR2 is YSYEKL. CDR3 length equals 16 residues. Trimming took off 2 bases at V and 4 bases at J, with 15 bases between the two ends. In DNA, the CDR3 is TGCGCCAGCAGCCAACCCTCAGGGAAAGCAGGAAACACCATATATTTT. Its translation: CASSQPSGKAGNTIYF.

With regard to this clonotype: The germline gene is not matched at one end of the junction; a read error may be the cause. The rearrangement links TRBV28 to TRBJ2-1, with D possibly being TRBD2 (7 bases). The CDR3 runs to 14 residues. Looked up from germline, CDR1 is MDHEN and CDR2 is SYDVKM. The CDR3 sequence is CAGSLLGEGGEQFF. In DNA form, the CDR3 reads TGTGCCGGCAGTTTACTCGGGGAGGGGGGTGAGCAGTTCTTC.